This entry concerns a single T cell receptor (beta chain). The antigen remains undetermined. These data belong to a study of OX40 agonist ivuxolimab in advanced cancers. Study-wide background: Earlier anti-PD-1, anti-PD-L1 or anti-CTLA-4 therapy was permitted; about 39% had received some. Study-level findings and limits: Within 6 weeks, CD4+ and CD8+ blood T cells expanded clonally at 0.1 to 3.0 mg/kg.

Profiled with immunoSEQ multiplex PCR; TCRdb holds only in-frame clones, not every one. Of approximately 45,000 clones in the sample, about 95% are singletons; the top ten hold approximately 11%. The CDR3 is 19 amino acids. CDR1 is LGHNT and CDR2 is FRNRAP in the germline V gene. V was cut by 0 bases and J by 3 bases, with 23 bases left in between. This TCR was sampled from an adult with an advanced solid tumor such as melanoma, head and neck, liver or kidney cancer. The chain uses TRBV12-5 and TRBJ1-2, with a tentative D call TRBD1 (6 bases). Sample: CD4+ or CD8+ T cells sorted from blood, taken in a trial of the OX40 agonist ivuxolimab. Here the CDR3 reads CASGLVLGTFLPGDYGYTF. The CDR3 coding sequence is TGTGCTAGTGGTTTGGTACTGGGGACATTTCTCCCGGGCGACTATGGCTACACCTTC. Variable domain in full (rest from reference TRBV12-5 and TRBJ1-2): DARVTQTPRHKVTEMGQEVTMRCQPILGHNTVFWYRQTMMQGLELLAYFRNRAPLDDSGMPKDRFSAEMPDATLATLKIQPSEPRDSAVYFCASGLVLGTFLPGDYGYTFGSGTRLTVV.